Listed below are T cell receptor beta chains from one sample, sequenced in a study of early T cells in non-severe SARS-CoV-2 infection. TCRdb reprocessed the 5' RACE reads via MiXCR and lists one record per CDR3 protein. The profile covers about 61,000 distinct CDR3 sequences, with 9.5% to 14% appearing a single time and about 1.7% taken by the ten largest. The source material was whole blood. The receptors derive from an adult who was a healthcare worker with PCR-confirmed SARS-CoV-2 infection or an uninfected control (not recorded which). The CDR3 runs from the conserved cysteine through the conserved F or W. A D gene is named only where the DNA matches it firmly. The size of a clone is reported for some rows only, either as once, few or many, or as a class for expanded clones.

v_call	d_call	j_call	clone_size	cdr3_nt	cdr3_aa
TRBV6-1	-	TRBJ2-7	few	TGTGCCAGCAAACAGGGAAATTCCTACGAGCAGTACTTC	CASKQGNSYEQYF
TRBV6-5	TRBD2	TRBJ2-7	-	TGTGCCAGCGCGGGGACTAGAGAGTCAAGCGAGCAGTACTTC	CASAGTRESSEQYF
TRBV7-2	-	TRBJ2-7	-	TGTGCCAGCAGCTTAGCACTAGCTTGGTACGAGCAGTACTTC	CASSLALAWYEQYF
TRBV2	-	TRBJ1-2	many	TGTGCCAGCAGTCCAGGGCGAGCTAACTATGGCTACACCTTC	CASSPGRANYGYTF
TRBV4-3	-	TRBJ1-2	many	TGCGCCAGCAGCCAGGTGATGGGGGTCGGCAGTGGCTACACCTTC	CASSQVMGVGSGYTF
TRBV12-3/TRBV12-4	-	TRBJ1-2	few	TGTGCCAGCAGCCCCACCCGCCGCGGCATACCTCACAACTATGGCTACACCTTC	CASSPTRRGIPHNYGYTF
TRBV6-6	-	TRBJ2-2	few	TGTGCCAGCAGACTACCCCAGGGCAGGGAGCTGTTTTTT	CASRLPQGRELFF
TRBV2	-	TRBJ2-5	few	TGTGCCAGCGGGCGATCAGGGGCAGAGACCCAGTACTTC	CASGRSGAETQYF
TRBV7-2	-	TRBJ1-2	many	TGTGCCAGCAGCCCCGGGCAGGGAGATCGGAGTGGCTACACCTTC	CASSPGQGDRSGYTF
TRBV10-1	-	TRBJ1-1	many	TGCGCCATCACAAGACAACCGAAACAGATCAGGGTGAGCACTGAAGCTTTCTTT	CAITRQPKQIRVSTEAFF
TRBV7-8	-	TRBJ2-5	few	TGTGCCAGCAGCTATAGGGACCCCGAAGGGACCCAGTACTTC	CASSYRDPEGTQYF
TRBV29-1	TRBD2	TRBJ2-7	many	TGCAGCGCGTTGATAAGCGGGGGATTCGAGCAGTACTTC	CSALISGGFEQYF
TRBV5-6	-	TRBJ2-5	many	TGTGCCAGCAGCTTGACCCCTCGGGGATTTAAGACCCAGTACTTC	CASSLTPRGFKTQYF
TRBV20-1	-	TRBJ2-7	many	TGCAGTGCTAGTTGGGGGAGGTCCTACGAGCAGTACTTC	CSASWGRSYEQYF
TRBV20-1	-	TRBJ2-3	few	TGCAGTCCCAGGGGTGCAGATACGCAGTATTTT	CSPRGADTQYF
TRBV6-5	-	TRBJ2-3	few	TGTGCCAGCAGTCCGTTAAGCGTCACAGATACGCAGTATTTT	CASSPLSVTDTQYF
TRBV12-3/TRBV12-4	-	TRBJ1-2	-	TGTGCCAGCAGTCCTACAGTCGGCCCTTATGGCTACACCTTC	CASSPTVGPYGYTF
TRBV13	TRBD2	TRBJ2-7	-	TGTGCCAGCAACCGGAGGCGGGGGGACTCCTACGAGCAGTACTTC	CASNRRRGDSYEQYF
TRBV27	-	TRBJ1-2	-	TGTGCCAGCAGTTTCGGCCCTTTTGATGGCTACACCTTC	CASSFGPFDGYTF
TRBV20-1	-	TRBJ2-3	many	TGCAGTGCTAGAGATATCCTTAGGACAGATACGCAGTATTTT	CSARDILRTDTQYF
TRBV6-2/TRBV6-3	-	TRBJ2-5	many	TGTGCCAGCAGTTACGGCGGGGCCGGCGGGACCCAGTACTTC	CASSYGGAGGTQYF
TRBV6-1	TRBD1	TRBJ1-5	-	TGTGCCAGCAGTCGTACCATCCCGGGACAGAAGGGATGGCAGCCCCAGCATTTT	CASSRTIPGQKGWQPQHF
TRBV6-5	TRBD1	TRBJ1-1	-	TGTGCCAGCAGACCCGGGGACAGATTGAACACTGAAGCTTTCTTT	CASRPGDRLNTEAFF
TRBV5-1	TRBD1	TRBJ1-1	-	TGCGCCAGCAGCCAGGGACAGCCGGAAGCTTTCTTT	CASSQGQPEAFF
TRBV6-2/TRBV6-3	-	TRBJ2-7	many	TGTGCCAGCAGGAGTGCCGGGGCCCTCTACGAGCAGTACTTC	CASRSAGALYEQYF
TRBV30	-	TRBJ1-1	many	TGTGCCTGGAGCGTCCCACAGTTCCAGATCACTGAAGCTTTCTTT	CAWSVPQFQITEAFF
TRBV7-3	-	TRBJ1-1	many	TGTGCCAGCAGCTTGCAACCAAACACTGAAGCTTTCTTT	CASSLQPNTEAFF
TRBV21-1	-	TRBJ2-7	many	TGTGCCAGCAGCCGGGACACCTACGAGCAGTACTTC	CASSRDTYEQYF
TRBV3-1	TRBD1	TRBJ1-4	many	TGTGCCAGCAGCCAAATAGGAGGGGGCCCGGAAAAACTGTTTTTT	CASSQIGGGPEKLFF
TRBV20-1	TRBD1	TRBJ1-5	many	TGCAGTGCTAGAGATGGGACAGGGGTGGGAAATCAGCCCCAGCATTTT	CSARDGTGVGNQPQHF
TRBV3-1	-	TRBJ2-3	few	TGTGCCAGCAGCCAGGGACTGGGCACAGATACGCAGTATTTT	CASSQGLGTDTQYF
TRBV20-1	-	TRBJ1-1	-	TGCAGTGCTAGAGCCGCAGGAAACACTGAAGCTTTCTTT	CSARAAGNTEAFF
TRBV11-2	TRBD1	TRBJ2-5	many	TGTGCCAGCAGCTTAGGAGACACCGGGACAGGGAAGGAGACCCAGTACTTC	CASSLGDTGTGKETQYF
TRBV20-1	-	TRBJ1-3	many	TGCAGTGCTAGAGGGAACAGTGGAAACACCATATATTTT	CSARGNSGNTIYF
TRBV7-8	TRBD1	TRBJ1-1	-	TGTGCCAGCAGCTTAGACGGGACAGACAACACTGAAGCTTTCTTT	CASSLDGTDNTEAFF
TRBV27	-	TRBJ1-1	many	TGTGCCAGCAGTTACCCCCCTTGGGAGGGTACTGAAGCTTTCTTT	CASSYPPWEGTEAFF
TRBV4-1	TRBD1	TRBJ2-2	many	TGCGCCAGCAGCCAAGACAGACAGGGGGCAGGCGGGGAGCTGTTTTTT	CASSQDRQGAGGELFF
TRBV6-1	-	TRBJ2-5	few	TGTGCCAGCAGAACAGATAACCAAGAGACCCAGTACTTC	CASRTDNQETQYF
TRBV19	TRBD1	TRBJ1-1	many	TGTGCCAGTAGTCCCGGGGGACAGATGAACACTGAAGCTTTCTTT	CASSPGGQMNTEAFF
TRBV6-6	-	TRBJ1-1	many	TGTGCCAGCAGTTACACCCAGACAGTGAACACTGAAGCTTTCTTT	CASSYTQTVNTEAFF
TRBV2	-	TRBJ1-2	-	TGTGCCAGCCGGGTCTATGGCTACACCTTC	CASRVYGYTF
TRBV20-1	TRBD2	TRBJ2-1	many	TGCAGTGCTAGACCACTAGCGGGGGACCACAATGAGCAGTTCTTC	CSARPLAGDHNEQFF
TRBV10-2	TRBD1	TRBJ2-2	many	TGCGCCAGCAGTCTGACAGGGGGGAACACCGGGGAGCTGTTTTTT	CASSLTGGNTGELFF
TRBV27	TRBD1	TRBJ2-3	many	TGTGCCAGCACTTCCCCCGGGACAGTCACAGATACGCAGTATTTT	CASTSPGTVTDTQYF
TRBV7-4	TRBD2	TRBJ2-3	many	TGTGCCAGCAGCTTTAGCGGGGGACATTATTATACGCAGTATTTT	CASSFSGGHYYTQYF
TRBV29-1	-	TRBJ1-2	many	TGCAGCGTTGAAGAGGGCCGGGGTAGATATGGCTACACCTTC	CSVEEGRGRYGYTF
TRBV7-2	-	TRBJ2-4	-	TGTGCCAGCAGCTCCACAGGGTTCACCATTCAGTACTTC	CASSSTGFTIQYF
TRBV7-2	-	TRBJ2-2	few	TGTGCCAGCAGCCCCAATTGGGCCGGGGAGCTGTTTTTT	CASSPNWAGELFF
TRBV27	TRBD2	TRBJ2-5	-	TGTGCCAGCAGTTTGGCTAGCGGGCGGTCGCAAGAGACCCAGTACTTC	CASSLASGRSQETQYF
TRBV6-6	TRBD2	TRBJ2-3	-	TGTGCCAGCAGTAGACTAGCGGGGTTCACAGATACGCAGTATTTT	CASSRLAGFTDTQYF
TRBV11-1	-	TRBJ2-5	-	TGTGCCAGCAGCTTAGAAGGGGAGGTAGAGACCCAGTACTTC	CASSLEGEVETQYF
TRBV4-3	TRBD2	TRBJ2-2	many	TGCGCCAGCAGCCTGAGGCCTGCGGGGGGAGAAAGGAACGGGGAGCTGTTTTTT	CASSLRPAGGERNGELFF
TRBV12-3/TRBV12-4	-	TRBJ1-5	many	TGTGCCAGCAGTGACCCAGGTCAGCCCCAGCATTTT	CASSDPGQPQHF
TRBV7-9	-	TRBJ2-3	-	TGTGCCAGCAGCCCGTGGGACCCTGAAGGGGAGACAGATACGCAGTATTTT	CASSPWDPEGETDTQYF
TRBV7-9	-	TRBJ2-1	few	TGTGCCAGCAGCTTATCCCCCAATGAGCAGTTCTTC	CASSLSPNEQFF
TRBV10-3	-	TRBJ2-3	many	TGTGCCATCAGTGAGGGGGCAAAGGATACGCAGTATTTT	CAISEGAKDTQYF